What follows is one T cell receptor (beta chain) and its context. Trimming cost V 5 bases and J 1 base; bases outside gene matches: 5. Germline loops: CDR1 SGHAT, CDR2 FQNNGV. The CDR3 has 16 residues. Those enrolled, adults aged about 18 to 89 years, came from 20 to 25 US areas. Cohorts were assigned according to the clinical history that participants reported. As originally analysed: The assay estimated nucleated cells by amplifying reference gene primers. Assay used: immunoSEQ multiplex PCR; TCRdb lists only in-frame clones, some missing. For V, J and clone size, that table is used; D and trimming come from the DNA. The table has hundreds of thousands of clones, approximately 83% seen once; the top ten hold 3.3%. The sample originates from a study of blood T cell repertoires in COVID-19. At the level of the study: The analysed material was cDNA or gDNA that came from T cells, B-cell-depleted T cells, or PBMCs.

The V and J genes are TRBV11-2 and TRBJ2-6, with 7 bases matching TRBD1. The material sequenced was PBMCs or T cells enriched from blood (not recorded which). The sequence was obtained from a woman between 40 and 55 years old with acute COVID-19. CDR3 nucleotide sequence: TGTGCCAGCAGCACAGGGGAACTTTCTGGGGCCAACGTCCTGACTTTC. Translation: CASSTGELSGANVLTF.